The 18 T cell receptor beta chains in this list originate from one sample, sequenced in a study of neurological immune-mediated disorders. TCRdb re-called the 5' RACE reads through MiXCR, storing one row per CDR3 protein. This sample yields approximately 52,000 distinct CDR3 sequences, of which about 3.5% are seen a single time; approximately 6.3% belongs to the top ten. Sequences were obtained from PBMCs. These receptors all come from a man aged 35-49 years with multiple sclerosis.

This clonotype was observed at least ten times. The chain employs TRBV12-3 or TRBV12-4 and TRBJ2-7, with D possibly matching TRBD1 (6 bases). V was pared by 4 bases and J by 9 bases, with 13 bases between. The CDR3 has 12 amino acids. CDR3 protein: CASSSLWGLQYF. Written as DNA, the CDR3 is TGTGCCAGCAGTTCCCTCTGGGGGCTGCAGTACTTC.

This clonotype has ten or more counts. The chain carries TRBV7-9 and TRBJ2-5, with D perhaps TRBD2 (5 bases). Germline loops: CDR1 SEHNR, CDR2 FQNEAQ (reference sequence). V was shortened by 6 bases and J by 4 bases, with 15 bases between the two germline ends. The CDR3 has 14 amino acids. CDR3 coding DNA: TGTGCCAGCAGGATAAATACTCGGGGAGAGACCCAGTACTTC. Translated: CASRINTRGETQYF. Combining the CDR3 with reference TRBV7-9 and TRBJ2-5 gives the whole variable domain DTGVSQNPRHKITKRGQNVTFRCDPISEHNRLYWYRQTLGQGPEFLTYFQNEAQLEKSRLLSDRFSAERPKGSFSTLEIQRTEQGDSAMYLCASRINTRGETQYFGPGTRLLVL.

This clonotype came up many times. The CDR3 reads CASSPGQGRETQYF. The CDR3 DNA sequence: TGTGCCAGCAGCCCGGGACAGGGAAGAGAGACCCAGTACTTC. V and J are TRBV12-3 or TRBV12-4 and TRBJ2-5; 9 bases fit TRBD1. The CDR3 runs to 14 residues. Losses at the gene ends were 6 bases for V and 4 bases for J; bases not matched to a gene: 6.

This clonotype was picked up many times. The V and J genes are TRBV5-1 and TRBJ1-5, with no clear D. This CDR3 has 13 residues. Germline-derived CDR1 and CDR2 are SGHRS and YFSETQ. V was pared by 0 bases and J by 4 bases, with 5 bases between. CDR3 DNA: TGCGCCAGCAGCTTGGCCCATAATCAGCCCCAGCATTTT. Its translation is CASSLAHNQPQHF.

This clonotype was counted at least ten times. In nucleotides, the CDR3 is TGCGCCAGCAGCCATACCGGGACAGGGAGGTACAATGAGCAGTTCTTC. It codes for CASSHTGTGRYNEQFF. J is TRBJ2-1 and V is TRBV4-1; 9 positions agree with TRBD1. CDR3 size: 16 residues. Germline CDR1 and CDR2: MGHRA and YSYEKL. V was clipped by 3 bases and J by 4 bases; unmatched bases: 7.

This clonotype was counted many times. The chain links TRBV10-3 to TRBJ1-4, with D perhaps matching TRBD1 (6 bases). Between the trimmed V and J ends, which lost 0 bases and 5 bases, there was a span of 10 bases. CDR1 is ENHRY, CDR2 SYGVKD, per germline. This CDR3 contains 15 residues. CDR3 bases: TGTGCCATCAGTGAGTCGAGACAGGAGAATGAAAAACTGTTTTTT. Its translation is CAISESRQENEKLFF.

This clonotype was counted only a few times. A read error may explain this, as a much larger clone is one base away. The chain is built from TRBV3-1 and TRBJ2-6; 7 nucleotides line up with TRBD1. Looked up from germline, CDR1 is LGHDT and CDR2 is YNNKEL (reference sequence). The CDR3 extends over 19 amino acids. The CDR3 sequence is CASSHAWQGQSSGAKVLTF. CDR3 bases: TGTGCCAGCAGCCATGCTTGGCAGGGACAGTCTTCCGGGGCCAAAGTCCTGACTTTC.

This clonotype occurred many times. The chain links TRBV7-2 to TRBJ1-2; no clear D gene. CDR3 length: 16 residues. Trimming cost V 1 base and J 4 bases, with 16 bases left between them. Germline CDR1 is SGHTA and CDR2 is FQGNSA. CDR3 region: CASSLGDTGSGYGYTF. The CDR3 bases are TGTGCCAGCAGCTTAGGTGACACCGGTTCGGGCTATGGCTACACCTTC.

This clonotype was seen repeatedly, ten times or more. The CDR3 coding sequence is TGTGCCAGCAGCCTTCGGACAGGGGGTGAATATGGCTACACCTTC. Amino acids: CASSLRTGGEYGYTF. The V call is TRBV9, the J call TRBJ1-2; TRBD1 matches at 10 bases. The germline CDR1 and CDR2 sequences are SGDLS and YYNGEE. This CDR3 is 15 amino acids long. V lost 4 bases, J lost 5 bases, and 8 bases stayed unmatched.

V and J are TRBV7-6 and TRBJ2-1; 13 bases fit TRBD2. Losses at the gene ends were 6 bases for V and 7 bases for J; bases not matched to a gene: 9. Per the germline V gene, CDR1 is SGHVS and CDR2 is FNYEAQ. There are 16 residues in the CDR3. CDR3 bases: TGTGCCAGCAGGAACCGACTAGCGGGGGGTCTAAATGAGCAGTTCTTC. Its translation: CASRNRLAGGLNEQFF.

The table lists this clonotype with many counts. This chain links TRBV5-6 with TRBJ2-5; tentative D call: TRBD2 (5 bases). The V gene lost 0 bases and the J gene lost 7 bases, with 16 bases spanning the gap. Germline CDR1 reads SGHDT; CDR2 reads YYEEEE. This CDR3 comprises 15 residues. CDR3 amino acids: CASSLVSRSGGTQYF. Here the CDR3 DNA reads TGTGCCAGCAGCTTGGTTTCCAGGTCCGGAGGGACCCAGTACTTC.

Ten or more counts support this clonotype. V gene TRBV29-1 combines with J gene TRBJ1-5, with TRBD1 matching 7 bases. The CDR3 extends over 15 amino acids. Germline V CDR1 and CDR2: SQVTM, ANQGSEA. With 5 bases clipped from V and 0 bases from J, the junction kept 7 bases outside the gene matches. The CDR3 loop is CSVLWTGHSNQPQHF. The CDR3 DNA sequence: TGCAGCGTTCTCTGGACAGGTCATAGCAATCAGCCCCAGCATTTT.

In this sample, this clonotype turned up many times. The CDR3 region has the DNA TGTGCCAGCAGCTTGGGCACGGAGCCGAGTCTCCAGCATTTT. It codes for CASSLGTEPSLQHF. The chain couples TRBV5-6 to TRBJ1-5; D uncertain. This CDR3 has 14 residues. Per germline, CDR1 SGHDT and CDR2 YYEEEE. Trimming pared 0 bases from V and 12 bases from J, leaving 16 bases between.

This clonotype was counted many times. The chain joins TRBV10-3 to TRBJ1-6; D not certain. Germline V lookup: CDR1 ENHRY, CDR2 SYGVKD. CDR3 length: 14 residues. V lost 3 bases and J 7 bases, leaving 10 bases between the germline ends. The CDR3 here is CAISDTTGNSPLHF. For the CDR3, the DNA is TGTGCCATCAGTGATACTACGGGCAATTCACCCCTCCACTTT.

Ten or more counts support this clonotype. V usage is TRBV12-3 or TRBV12-4 and J usage is TRBJ2-7; 9 bases are shared with TRBD1. With V trimmed by 4 bases and J by 3 bases, 4 bases remained unmatched. The CDR3 is made up of 14 amino acids. The CDR3 DNA sequence: TGTGCCAGCAGTTACAGGGGGCGCAGCTACGAGCAGTACTTC. Encoded protein: CASSYRGRSYEQYF.

This clonotype has ten or more counts. The chain is built from TRBV30 and TRBJ2-3, with D possibly matching TRBD1 (6 bases). The CDR3 sequence is 14 residues long. Germline CDR1 and CDR2: GTSNPN and SVGIG (reference sequence). V was pared by 2 bases and J by 4 bases, with 13 bases between. CDR3 sequence: CAWSTGPVSDTQYF. The CDR3 coding sequence is TGTGCCTGGAGTACAGGGCCGGTATCAGATACGCAGTATTTT. Drawing the rest from reference TRBV30 and TRBJ2-3, the complete variable domain is SQTIHQWPATLVQPVGSPLSLECTVEGTSNPNLYWYRQAAGRGLQLLFYSVGIGQISSEVPQNLSASRPQDRQFILSSKKLLLSDSGFYLCAWSTGPVSDTQYFGPGTRLTVL.

This clonotype came up a few times. Sequence at one end of the junction differs from germline and may be a read error. This chain uses TRBV5-6 with TRBJ1-5; the match to TRBD1 covers 8 bases. The CDR3 spans 14 residues. Germline-derived CDR1 and CDR2 are SGHDT and YYEEEE. The CDR3 spells CASSPGTGNQPQNF. The CDR3 nucleotides are TGTGCCAGCAGCCCCGGGACAGGCAATCAGCCCCAGAATTTT.

Many counts were recorded for this clonotype. This chain links TRBV4-1 with TRBJ2-7; possible D gene TRBD1, 5 bases. Deletions cut 5 bases from V and 2 bases from J, with 16 bases between. The CDR3 contains 15 residues. Germline lookup yields CDR1 MGHRA and CDR2 YSYEKL. The chain's CDR3 is CASSARQSEAYEQYF. For the CDR3, the DNA is TGCGCCAGCAGCGCGCGACAGTCTGAAGCCTACGAGCAGTACTTC.